The clone carrying this T cell receptor (beta chain) showed up just a few times. Its antigen is still unknown. This sample was taken from a study of cytomegalovirus exposure and HLA in healthy donors. Study-wide points: Many donors carried some public TCRs, although rarity characterized most TCR sequences.

The PCR ran on 60 Vbeta and 13 Jbeta primers. In the source study's methods: Unique TCR beta chains numbered about 80 million in a later analysis, with around 10 million shared. The table came from immunoSEQ multiplex PCR; TCRdb's copy has only in-frame clones and leaves some out. For V, J and clone size, that table is used; D and trimming come from the DNA. The sample records 150,000 or so clones, about 77% being singletons. This CDR3 comprises 14 residues. V gave up 2 bases and J gave up 7 bases, with 12 bases separating them. Germline loops: CDR1 SGHVS, CDR2 FNYEAQ. The sequence was obtained from a man aged 30 to 45 in good health and CMV-seronegative. Sequenced sample: PBMCs. This chain links TRBV7-6 with TRBJ2-1; D unclear. CDR3 residues: CASSLQTPGNEQFF. DNA of the CDR3: TGTGCCAGCAGCTTACAGACCCCGGGTAATGAGCAGTTCTTC. Complete variable domain (other parts from reference TRBV7-6 and TRBJ2-1): GAGVSQSPRYKVTKRGQDVALRCDPISGHVSLYWYRQALGQGPEFLTYFNYEAQQDKSGLPNDRFSAERPEGSISTLTIQRTEQRDSAMYRCASSLQTPGNEQFFGPGTRLTVL.